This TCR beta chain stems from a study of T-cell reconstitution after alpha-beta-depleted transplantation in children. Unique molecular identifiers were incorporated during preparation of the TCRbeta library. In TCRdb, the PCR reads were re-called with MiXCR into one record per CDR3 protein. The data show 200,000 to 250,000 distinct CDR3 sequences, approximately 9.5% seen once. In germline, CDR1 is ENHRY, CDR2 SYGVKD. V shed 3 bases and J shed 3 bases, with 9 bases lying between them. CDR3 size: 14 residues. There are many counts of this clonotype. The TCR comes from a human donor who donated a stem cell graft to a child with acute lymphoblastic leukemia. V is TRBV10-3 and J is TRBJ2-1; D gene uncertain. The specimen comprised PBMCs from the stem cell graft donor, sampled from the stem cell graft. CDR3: CAISENVYYNEQFF. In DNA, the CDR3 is TGTGCCATCAGTGAAAATGTATACTACAATGAGCAGTTCTTC.